These 32 T cell receptor beta chains came from one sample sequenced in a study of blood T cell repertoires in COVID-19. Some clones are missing from TCRdb's copy, which holds only in-frame ones; the method was immunoSEQ multiplex PCR. This table has approximately 170,000 clones, 79% appearing once. The specimen was PBMCs or T cells enriched from blood (not recorded which). The receptors come from a woman between 65 and 79 years old in a cohort exposed to, infected with or recovered from COVID-19 (not recorded which).

This chain connects TRBV5-4 to TRBJ1-4; a weak D match, TRBD1 (5 bases). Germline CDR1 and CDR2: SGHNT and YYREEE (reference sequence). V lost 0 bases to trimming and J lost 8 bases, with 11 bases between them. The CDR3 has 14 residues. This chain's CDR3 is CASSLGGGEEKLFF. The CDR3 DNA reads as TGTGCCAGCAGCTTGGGAGGAGGGGAAGAAAAACTGTTTTTT.

V is TRBV27 and J is TRBJ2-1, with a weak D call TRBD2 (5 bases). V was clipped by 4 bases and J by 6 bases, with 19 bases between them. The CDR3 covers 16 residues. The V gene's germline CDR1 is MNHEY and CDR2 SMNVEV (reference sequence). In DNA, the CDR3 is TGTGCCAGCAGTTCCCCTAGTGGGAGCAGTCTCAATGAGCAGTTCTTC. Translation gives CASSSPSGSSLNEQFF.

This clone was detected a few times. The V gene is TRBV9, the J gene TRBJ2-5; TRBD1 is a possible D gene (5 bases). The CDR3 loop spans 14 amino acids. Looked up from germline, CDR1 is SGDLS and CDR2 is YYNGEE. V was pared by 0 bases and J by 4 bases, with 10 bases between. The CDR3 DNA reads TGTGCCAGCAGCGTAGACGCAGGGCTAGAGACCCAGTACTTC. Translating it yields CASSVDAGLETQYF.

The chain uses TRBV21-1 and TRBJ1-6; the table's D gene call, TRBD1, was not cross checked with the DNA. TRBV21-1 is a pseudogene locus. The CDR3 totals 18 residues. The CDR3 DNA reads TGTGCCAGCAGCCATAGAAAAGGGCCCGGACAGGGAGATTCACCCCTCCACTTT. This codes for CASSHRKGPGQGDSPLHF.

The V call is TRBV5-1, the J call TRBJ1-6, with TRBD1 identical over 8 bases. The J segment lost 13 bases and the V segment lost 4 bases, leaving 10 bases of the junction unmatched. The CDR3 length is 14 residues. The V gene's germline CDR1 is SGHRS and CDR2 YFSETQ. Here the CDR3 reads CASSPGQALSPLHF. The CDR3 bases are TGCGCCAGCAGCCCGGGACAGGCGCTTTCGCCCCTCCACTTT.

The V gene is TRBV19, the J gene TRBJ1-2, with D maybe TRBD1 (6 bases). V was cut by 2 bases and J by 4 bases, with 14 bases left in between. There are 15 residues in the CDR3. CDR1 and CDR2 from the germline V gene are LNHDA and SQIVND (reference sequence). The CDR3, as DNA: TGTGCCAGTAGTATAACCACAGGGCTGGGCTATGGCTACACCTTC. Translation gives CASSITTGLGYGYTF.

The chain joins TRBV9 to TRBJ1-5; weak D call: TRBD1 (6 bases). CDR1 SGDLS and CDR2 YYNGEE come from the germline V gene. The ends were cut back, 3 bases at V and 7 bases at J, with 14 bases in the middle. There are 14 residues in the CDR3. The CDR3: CASSATGFGQPQHF. For the CDR3, the DNA is TGTGCCAGCAGCGCGACAGGATTTGGACAGCCCCAGCATTTT.

V is TRBV5-4 and J is TRBJ2-7, with 8 positions matching TRBD2. V shed 1 base and J 5 bases; nucleotides not matched to a gene: 5. This CDR3 comprises 14 residues. Germline V gene lookup returns CDR1 SGHNT and CDR2 YYREEE (reference sequence). Here the CDR3 reads CASSLRAGANEQYF. The CDR3 DNA follows: TGTGCCAGCAGCTTGCGAGCGGGAGCAAACGAGCAGTACTTC.

The chain employs TRBV6-6 and TRBJ1-2, with 7 bases aligning to TRBD1. Trimming at V came to 0 bases and at J to 7 bases, leaving 2 bases not matched to a gene. Germline CDR1 and CDR2: MNHNY and SVGAGI (reference sequence). This CDR3 region has 13 residues. The CDR3 DNA follows: TGTGCCAGCAGTTACTCCACAGGGGCTGGCTACACCTTC. Translating gives CASSYSTGAGYTF.

This rearrangement joins TRBV5-1 to TRBJ1-4; no clear D gene. The CDR3 spans 15 residues. Trimming stripped 0 bases from V and 3 bases from J, with 9 bases between. CDR1 and CDR2 (germline): SGHRS, YFSETQ. CDR3 sequence (DNA): TGCGCCAGCAGCTTGGGACAAACATCTAATGAAAAACTGTTTTTT. Protein product: CASSLGQTSNEKLFF.

This chain uses TRBV5-1 with TRBJ1-2; 7 bases line up with TRBD1. Germline assignment: CDR1 SGHRS and CDR2 YFSETQ. The CDR3 is made up of 15 amino acids. J gave up 0 bases and V 2 bases, and 4 bases lay outside the gene matches. The CDR3 DNA follows: TGCGCCAGCAGCTTATCACAGGGGACTAACTATGGCTACACCTTC. Translated, it gives CASSLSQGTNYGYTF.

The chain is built from TRBV2 and TRBJ2-1; TRBD1 aligns across 9 bases. V shed 1 base and J 4 bases; nucleotides not matched to a gene: 2. This CDR3 region has 15 residues. CDR1 SNHLY and CDR2 FYNNEI come from the germline V gene. CDR3 coding DNA: TGTGCCAGCAGTGAAGGACAGGGGGGTTACAATGAGCAGTTCTTC. Amino acids: CASSEGQGGYNEQFF.

The rearrangement links TRBV5-1 to TRBJ1-4; D is unclear. V was shortened by 3 bases and J by 8 bases, with 17 bases between the two germline ends. In germline, CDR1 is SGHRS, CDR2 YFSETQ. This CDR3 spans 15 amino acids. The CDR3 protein is CASSSLGGSGEKLFF. DNA for the CDR3: TGCGCCAGCAGCTCACTGGGTGGATCGGGGGAAAAACTGTTTTTT.

This clone was observed a single time. DNA for the CDR3: TGTGCCAGCAGTCGAGGAGATCAGCCCCAGCATTTT. Translated: CASSRGDQPQHF. This sequence joins TRBV12-3 or TRBV12-4 and TRBJ1-5; D gene unclear. V lost 5 bases to trimming and J lost 5 bases, with 7 bases between them. The CDR3 is 12 amino acids.

The chain uses TRBV30 and TRBJ1-6; D uncertain. Germline V gene sequence: CDR1 GTSNPN, CDR2 SVGIG (reference sequence). CDR3 length: 13 residues. V was cut by 0 bases and J by 4 bases, with 4 bases left in between. The CDR3 region is CAWSVQYNSPLHF. The CDR3, as DNA: TGTGCCTGGAGTGTACAGTATAATTCACCCCTCCACTTT. The full variable domain, in which reference TRBV30 and TRBJ1-6 provide the parts outside the CDR3, is SQTIHQWPATLVQPVGSPLSLECTVEGTSNPNLYWYRQAAGRGLQLLFYSVGIGQISSEVPQNLSASRPQDRQFILSSKKLLLSDSGFYLCAWSVQYNSPLHFGNGTRLTVT.

The sample holds one count of this clone. This sequence joins TRBV9 and TRBJ2-2; 8 bases line up with TRBD2. CDR1 and CDR2 from the germline V gene are SGDLS and YYNGEE. Losses at the gene ends were 4 bases for V and 3 bases for J; bases not matched to a gene: 5. The CDR3 runs 15 residues. CDR3 loop: CASSSGGRYTGELFF. The CDR3 nucleotides read TGTGCCAGCAGCAGCGGCGGGAGGTACACCGGGGAGCTGTTTTTT.

The table lists this clone with a few counts. The chain has TRBV2 and TRBJ1-1, with a weak D call TRBD1 (6 bases). V was cut by 4 bases and J by 1 base, with 10 bases left in between. The CDR3 is made up of 14 amino acids. Germline V lookup: CDR1 SNHLY, CDR2 FYNNEI. CDR3 sequence: CASSVGGANTEAFF. The CDR3 DNA follows: TGTGCCAGCAGTGTAGGGGGGGCGAACACTGAAGCTTTCTTT.

V usage is TRBV28 and J usage is TRBJ2-7; 8 nucleotides match TRBD1. Germline V gene sequence: CDR1 MDHEN, CDR2 SYDVKM. The J segment lost 2 bases and the V segment lost 6 bases, leaving 15 bases of the junction unmatched. The CDR3 covers 17 residues. In DNA, the CDR3 is TGTGCCAGCAGCCGCACCTACTGGGACAGGCAACCCTACGAGCAGTACTTC. Translated, it gives CASSRTYWDRQPYEQYF.

The V call is TRBV28, the J call TRBJ1-5, with 8 nucleotides matching TRBD1. This CDR3 is built from 14 residues. J was trimmed by 4 bases and V by 11 bases; bases with no gene match: 10. Germline V lookup: CDR1 MDHEN, CDR2 SYDVKM. In DNA form, the CDR3 reads TGTGCCGCCGCCTCAGGGGGCTTAAATCAGCCCCAGCATTTT. Protein product: CAAASGGLNQPQHF.

J is TRBJ1-1 and V is TRBV18, with D tentatively TRBD1 (5 bases). The CDR3 has 15 amino acids. V was trimmed by 5 bases and J by 1 base, leaving 14 bases between them. Germline V gene sequence: CDR1 KGHSH, CDR2 LQKENI. The CDR3 here is CASSTATGANTEAFF. CDR3 bases: TGTGCCAGCTCAACCGCAACAGGAGCGAACACTGAAGCTTTCTTT.

The CDR3, as DNA: TGTGCCACCCGAGGGACAGGGTTGCACGGGGAGCTGTTTTTT. It encodes CATRGTGLHGELFF. The chain combines TRBV2 with TRBJ2-2; 9 bases line up with TRBD1. The CDR3 is made up of 14 amino acids. From germline, CDR1 is SNHLY and CDR2 FYNNEI. V shed 10 bases, J shed 7 bases, and the junction held 10 bases outside the gene matches.

The chain carries TRBV30 and TRBJ2-7, with 9 bases fitting TRBD1. The CDR3 is made up of 13 amino acids. CDR1 is GTSNPN and CDR2 is SVGIG in the germline V gene (reference sequence). With 1 base clipped from V and 2 bases from J, the junction kept 0 bases outside the gene matches. CDR3 protein: CAWSGTGAYEQYF. CDR3 nucleotide sequence: TGTGCCTGGAGTGGGACAGGGGCCTACGAGCAGTACTTC.

The genes are TRBV28 and TRBJ1-1, with 9 bases identical to TRBD1. This CDR3 spans 15 amino acids. The ends lost 7 bases at V and 2 bases at J; junction bases unmatched: 8. Germline V gene lookup returns CDR1 MDHEN and CDR2 SYDVKM. CDR3 in amino acids: CASKPAGQGNTEAFF. The CDR3 DNA sequence: TGTGCCAGCAAGCCCGCGGGACAGGGAAACACTGAAGCTTTCTTT.

About this clone itself: Distinct nucleotide sequences in the sample also encode this CDR3. The CDR3 bases are TGTGCCAGCAGCTTACGACAGGGTGATGGCTACACCTTC. This gives the protein CASSLRQGDGYTF. V and J are TRBV5-6 and TRBJ1-2; 7 bases are a match to TRBD1. The CDR3 is made up of 13 amino acids. The germline CDR1 and CDR2 sequences are SGHDT and YYEEEE. With V trimmed by 2 bases and J by 6 bases, 4 bases remained unmatched.

The V gene is TRBV5-1, the J gene TRBJ1-2; TRBD1 aligns across 7 bases. The trim removed 4 bases at V and 5 bases at J, leaving 8 bases unmatched. The CDR3 length is 14 residues. Germline V gives CDR1 SGHRS, CDR2 YFSETQ. The CDR3 protein is CASSQTGESYGYTF. The DNA of the CDR3 is TGCGCCAGCAGCCAAACAGGGGAGAGTTATGGCTACACCTTC. Drawing the rest from reference TRBV5-1 and TRBJ1-2, the complete variable domain is KAGVTQTPRYLIKTRGQQVTLSCSPISGHRSVSWYQQTPGQGLQFLFEYFSETQRNKGNFPGRFSGRQFSNSRSEMNVSTLELGDSALYLCASSQTGESYGYTFGSGTRLTVV.

This chain connects TRBV9 to TRBJ2-7, with D unresolved. Germline values: CDR1 SGDLS, CDR2 YYNGEE. Deletions cut 0 bases from V and 3 bases from J, with 13 bases between. The CDR3 runs to 15 residues. The CDR3 nucleotides read TGTGCCAGCAGCGTAGGTCCAGGCTCCAACTACGAGCAGTACTTC. Residues: CASSVGPGSNYEQYF.

This clone was seen repeatedly, ten times or more. The chain couples TRBV11-3 to TRBJ1-2; D is possibly TRBD1 (5 bases). With 0 bases removed from V and 0 bases from J, the gap between germline ends came to 11 bases. CDR3 length equals 16 residues. CDR1 SGHNT and CDR2 YENEEA come from the germline V gene. The CDR3 region has the DNA TGTGCCAGCAGCTTAGACAGGGACTCCCCTAACTATGGCTACACCTTC. Protein: CASSLDRDSPNYGYTF.

The V gene is TRBV4-1, the J gene TRBJ1-1; D possibly corresponds to TRBD1 (5 bases). V shed 0 bases and J shed 3 bases, with 26 bases lying between them. Germline CDR1 and CDR2: MGHRA and YSYEKL. The CDR3 consists of 20 residues. In nucleotides, the CDR3 is TGCGCCAGCAGCCAAGATGCCGGACACCGTCCTGCCCCCAGGGACACTGAAGCTTTCTTT. As protein: CASSQDAGHRPAPRDTEAFF.

This clone was seen more than once but under ten times. V and J are TRBV3-1 (or the pseudogene TRBV3-2) and TRBJ2-3, with 7 bases fitting TRBD2. Germline V gene sequence: CDR1 LGHDT, CDR2 YNNKEL (reference sequence). The ends lost 1 base at V and 3 bases at J; junction bases unmatched: 4. This CDR3 has 15 residues. The CDR3 spells CASSQGASGTDTQYF. In DNA, the CDR3 is TGTGCCAGCAGCCAAGGGGCTAGCGGTACAGATACGCAGTATTTT.

The chain uses TRBV5-1 and TRBJ2-1; TRBD1 is a possible D gene (6 bases). The CDR3 is made up of 13 amino acids. Germline V gene sequence: CDR1 SGHRS, CDR2 YFSETQ. V was trimmed by 3 bases and J by 9 bases, leaving 13 bases between them. CDR3 sequence (DNA): TGCGCCAGCAGCTCGATACAGGGCCCTGAGCAGTTCTTC. Translation gives CASSSIQGPEQFF.

This clone was seen a few times. Other nucleotide sequences from this sample produce the same CDR3. This rearrangement joins TRBV5-1 to TRBJ2-2; 13 bases are shared with TRBD2. V lost 1 base and J lost 6; bases outside the gene matches: 0. Germline CDR1 SGHRS, CDR2 YFSETQ. The CDR3 is 15 amino acids. In DNA form, the CDR3 reads TGCGCCAGCAGCTTGACTAGCGGGAGGGCCGGGGAGCTGTTTTTT. Encoded protein: CASSLTSGRAGELFF.

V gene TRBV11-2 combines with J gene TRBJ2-1, with D perhaps matching TRBD2 (5 bases). The CDR3 has 15 residues. The V gene's germline CDR1 is SGHAT and CDR2 FQNNGV. Trimming cost V 0 bases and J 2 bases, with 8 bases left between them. CDR3 DNA: TGTGCCAGCAGCTTAGATACGGGAACCTACAATGAGCAGTTCTTC. It specifies CASSLDTGTYNEQFF.